A selection of T cell receptor beta chains follows, all from one sample in a study of shared clonotypes between healthy human individuals. This table comes from immunoSEQ multiplex PCR, and its TCRdb copy is limited to in-frame clones, with some not included. The repertoire consists of some 300,000 clones, with 73% occurring once and the leading ten covering under 11%. Sequenced sample: memory CD4+ T cells sorted from blood. The receptors come from a man aged 25 to 40 in good health. Each CDR3 is given with its conserved first and last residue. A D gene is named only where the DNA matches it firmly. Some rows mark clone size as missing; the rest say once, few, many or name a class of expanded clone.

>TRBJ2-6|few|.|TRBV5-1
CASSFESLGSGANVLTF
TGCGCCAGCAGCTTTGAGTCCCTTGGCTCTGGGGCCAACGTCCTGACTTTC
>TRBJ2-1|.|TRBD2|TRBV5-8
CASSFSWTSGYNEQFF
TGTGCCAGCAGCTTCTCCTGGACTAGCGGCTACAATGAGCAGTTCTTC
>TRBJ2-7|once|TRBD1|TRBV5-1
CASNHGTGAYEQYF
TGCGCCAGCAATCACGGGACAGGGGCCTACGAGCAGTACTTC
>TRBJ1-4|.|.|TRBV5-4
CASSSGGATNEKLFF
TGTGCCAGCAGCTCCGGTGGAGCAACTAATGAAAAACTGTTTTTT
>TRBJ1-5|.|TRBD1|TRBV15
CATSRVLDRGNQPQHF
TGTGCCACCAGCAGAGTTCTGGACAGGGGCAATCAGCCCCAGCATTTT
>TRBJ1-2|.|.|TRBV7-2
CASSPIGGGGYTF
TGTGCCAGCAGCCCAATCGGGGGTGGAGGCTACACCTTC
>TRBJ1-1|few|TRBD1|TRBV29-1
CSVESQGGLTEAFF
TGCAGCGTTGAGTCACAGGGGGGACTCACTGAAGCTTTCTTT
>TRBJ2-1|.|TRBD2|TRBV27
CASSLAGVNEQFF
TGTGCCAGCAGCTTAGCGGGAGTCAATGAGCAGTTCTTC
>TRBJ2-3|.|TRBD2|TRBV7-2
CASSSLAGDTQYF
TGTGCCAGCAGCTCGTTAGCGGGAGATACGCAGTATTTT
>TRBJ2-1|.|TRBD1|TRBV5-1
CASSLTDRGFNEQFF
TGCGCCAGCAGCTTAACGGACAGGGGATTCAATGAGCAGTTCTTC
>TRBJ2-1|many|.|TRBV10-3
CAISGLSTSSYNEQFF
TGTGCCATCAGTGGTCTGTCAACGAGCTCCTACAATGAGCAGTTCTTC
>TRBJ2-5|.|.|TRBV9
CASSATGDSETQYF
TGTGCCAGCAGCGCTACAGGGGACTCGGAGACCCAGTACTTC
>TRBJ1-2|once|TRBD1|TRBV5-1
CASSFGQGAPYYGYTF
TGCGCCAGCAGCTTCGGACAGGGGGCCCCTTACTATGGCTACACCTTC
>TRBJ2-3|.|.|TRBV5-1
CASSGDTQYF
TGCGCCAGCTCGGGGGATACGCAGTATTTT
>TRBJ1-5|few|TRBD1|TRBV27
CASSFRTGMGQPQHF
TGTGCCAGCAGTTTTAGGACAGGGATGGGGCAGCCCCAGCATTTT
>TRBJ1-4|.|TRBD1|TRBV28
CASSFSGTGSFEKLFF
TGTGCCAGCAGTTTCTCCGGGACAGGGTCTTTTGAAAAACTGTTTTTT
>TRBJ2-3|many|.|TRBV18
CASSPASTDTQYF
TGTGCCAGCTCACCAGCTAGCACAGATACGCAGTATTTT
>TRBJ2-5|.|.|TRBV5-1
CASSFAGEETQYF
TGCGCCAGCAGCTTCGCTGGTGAAGAGACCCAGTACTTC
>TRBJ1-1|.|.|TRBV19
CASSMRVRDTEAFF
TGTGCCAGTAGTATGCGGGTCAGGGACACTGAAGCTTTCTTT
>TRBJ2-2|.|TRBD2|TRBV7-2
CASSLIGLAGSGELFF
TGTGCCAGCAGCTTAATCGGGCTAGCGGGATCCGGGGAGCTGTTTTTT
>TRBJ1-2|.|TRBD1|TRBV10-3
CATEDRGEYYGYTF
TGTGCCACCGAGGACAGGGGCGAATACTATGGCTACACCTTC
>TRBJ2-3|.|.|TRBV25-1
CASSERLGRGTTDTQYF
TGTGCCAGCAGTGAACGGTTGGGCAGGGGCACCACAGATACGCAGTATTTT
>TRBJ2-5|.|.|TRBV19
CASSIGPARTETQYF
TGTGCCAGTAGTATAGGACCGGCCCGCACAGAGACCCAGTACTTC
>TRBJ2-7|few|.|TRBV7-9
CASANRGDTYEQYF
TGTGCCAGCGCGAACCGGGGCGATACCTACGAGCAGTACTTC
>TRBJ2-1|.|TRBD2|TRBV4-2
CASSPGLADDEQFF
TGTGCCAGCAGCCCGGGACTAGCCGACGACGAGCAGTTCTTC
>TRBJ1-4|few|.|TRBV28
CASSLTATNEKLFF
TGTGCCAGCAGTTTGACGGCAACTAATGAAAAACTGTTTTTT
>TRBJ1-5|.|.|TRBV11-2
CASSLGLKAGLDQPQHF
TGTGCCAGCAGCTTAGGATTGAAAGCAGGGCTCGATCAGCCCCAGCATTTT
>TRBJ2-1|.|.|TRBV5-6
CASSLLVGGFYNEQFF
TGTGCCAGCAGCTTGTTGGTGGGAGGTTTCTACAATGAGCAGTTCTTC
>TRBJ2-5|.|TRBD2|TRBV14
CASSQGFSGRQETQYF
TGTGCCAGCAGCCAAGGGTTTAGCGGGAGGCAAGAGACCCAGTACTTC
>TRBJ2-3|.|.|TRBV27
CASSFLAATDTQYF
TGTGCCAGCAGTTTTTTAGCGGCGACAGATACGCAGTATTTT
>TRBJ2-3|.|TRBD1|TRBV5-8
CASSRTGGTDTQYF
TGTGCCAGCAGCCGGACAGGAGGCACAGATACGCAGTATTTT
>TRBJ1-1|few|.|TRBV18
CASSTSGGTEAFF
TGTGCCAGCTCAACCTCCGGGGGAACCGAAGCTTTCTTT
>TRBJ2-1|.|TRBD2|TRBV7-6
CASSLAPSGGEEQFF
TGTGCCAGCAGCTTAGCCCCTAGCGGGGGCGAGGAGCAGTTCTTC
>TRBJ1-1|few|.|TRBV11-2
CASSLGGMNTEAFF
TGTGCCAGCAGCTTAGGAGGCATGAACACTGAAGCTTTCTTT
>TRBJ2-7|.|.|TRBV4-2
CASSQDLDTRYEQYF
TGTGCCAGCAGCCAAGATCTAGACACCCGCTACGAGCAGTACTTC
>TRBJ2-3|.|.|TRBV18
CASSPSQESADTQYF
TGTGCCAGCTCACCCAGCCAGGAGTCGGCGGATACGCAGTATTTT
>TRBJ2-2|.|.|TRBV6-5
CASRKDNSNTGELFF
TGTGCCAGCAGAAAGGACAATTCGAACACCGGGGAGCTGTTTTTT
>TRBJ2-2|once|.|TRBV7-6
CASSLFTGDTGELFF
TGTGCCAGCAGCTTATTTACGGGAGACACCGGGGAGCTGTTTTTT
>TRBJ1-1|few|.|TRBV7-8
CASSLTGQLNMNTEAFF
TGTGCCAGCAGCTTAACTGGACAGCTAAACATGAACACTGAAGCTTTCTTT
>TRBJ2-5|once|TRBD2|TRBV5-1
CASSFGLAGEGETQYF
TGCGCCAGCAGCTTCGGACTAGCGGGAGAGGGGGAGACCCAGTACTTC
>TRBJ2-1|.|TRBD2|TRBV25-1
CASSLAGSDEQFF
TGTGCCAGCAGCCTAGCGGGATCGGATGAGCAGTTCTTC
>TRBJ2-5|.|.|TRBV11-2
CASSLSLQGGETQYF
TGTGCCAGCAGCTTAAGCTTACAGGGGGGGGAGACCCAGTACTTC
>TRBJ1-1|few|.|TRBV7-2
CASSLDGGTEAFF
TGTGCCAGCAGCTTAGACGGAGGGACTGAAGCTTTCTTT
>TRBJ2-3|.|.|TRBV29-1
CSVEGAGTDTQYF
TGCAGCGTTGAGGGGGCCGGTACAGATACGCAGTATTTT
>TRBJ2-1|.|TRBD1|TRBV5-1
CASSPRTGAYNEQFF
TGCGCCAGCAGCCCAAGAACAGGGGCCTACAATGAGCAGTTCTTC
>TRBJ2-1|few|.|TRBV18
CASSPPVGTRASTYNEQFF
TGTGCCAGCTCACCACCTGTAGGGACACGGGCCTCTACCTACAATGAGCAGTTCTTC
>TRBJ1-4|.|.|TRBV5-1
CASAPQAEEKLFF
TGCGCCAGCGCCCCCCAAGCAGAGGAAAAACTGTTTTTT
>TRBJ2-5|few|.|TRBV5-4
CATLTRTGGETQYF
TGTGCCACTTTAACCCGTACGGGCGGGGAGACCCAGTACTTC
>TRBJ2-1|.|TRBD2|TRBV29-1
CSGSGTSGFFNNEQFF
TGCAGCGGGTCGGGGACTAGCGGATTTTTCAACAATGAGCAGTTCTTC
>TRBJ2-7|.|TRBD2|TRBV5-4
CASSWGTSGRAFEQYF
TGTGCCAGCAGCTGGGGGACTAGCGGGAGGGCCTTCGAGCAGTACTTC
>TRBJ1-6|.|TRBD1|TRBV6-1
CASSAGTGDNSPLHF
TGTGCCAGCAGTGCCGGGACAGGGGATAATTCACCCCTCCACTTT
>TRBJ1-1|.|.|TRBV28
CASSSGLKAFF
TGTGCCAGCAGCTCAGGGTTAAAAGCTTTCTTT
>TRBJ1-1|.|.|TRBV30
CAWNREGGAEAFF
TGTGCCTGGAATAGGGAGGGGGGGGCTGAAGCTTTCTTT
>TRBJ2-3|.|TRBD2|TRBV7-8
CASSFLRTSGRARDTQYF
TGTGCCAGCAGCTTCCTCCGGACTAGCGGGAGAGCCAGAGATACGCAGTATTTT
>TRBJ2-7|.|TRBD1|TRBV19
CASSIKGQGAYEQYF
TGTGCCAGTAGTATAAAGGGACAGGGGGCCTACGAGCAGTACTTC
>TRBJ2-5|.|TRBD2|TRBV5-1
CASSLAGGPYETQYF
TGCGCCAGCAGCCTAGCGGGAGGGCCTTATGAGACCCAGTACTTC
>TRBJ2-1|few|TRBD2|TRBV6-1
CASSDQLAAPLIF
TGTGCCAGCAGTGACCAACTAGCGGCACCCCTGATCTTC